The subject of this entry is one TCR beta chain. The antigen remains unidentified. Breast cancer patients provided tissue from their axillary draining lymph nodes. These data originate in a study of breast tumors, draining lymph nodes, adjacent tissues. Study-level results: That most tumor T cells come from lymph nodes remained unproven. Compared with lymph nodes, tumors were less diverse; compared with nontumor tissue, more.

TCRdb ran MiXCR on the multiplex PCR reads and lists one entry per CDR3 protein. In the table there are around 130,000 distinct CDR3 sequences, 30% to 35% of which are singletons. Material for sequencing was axillary lymph node tissue. This TCR came from a female donor with breast cancer. Some clones in this sample may be carry-over from other donors' samples.

The DNA of the CDR3 is TGCAGTGCTAGGGTAGGGGGGAGCGACGAGCAGTACTTC. As protein: CSARVGGSDEQYF. This chain joins TRBV20-1 and TRBJ2-7, with D possibly being TRBD1 or TRBD2 (6 bases each). Trimming stripped 3 bases from V and 5 bases from J, with 14 bases between. The V gene's germline CDR1 is DFQATT and CDR2 SNEGSKA (reference sequence). CDR3 length: 13 residues.